The TCR beta chain described here comes from a study of T-cell memory formation after mild COVID-19. Study summary: Largely, TCR clusters stayed within a single donor.

This CDR3 region has 12 residues. From germline, CDR1 is SQVTM and CDR2 ANQGSEA. J lost 8 bases, V lost 7 bases, and 7 bases had no gene match. One entry per CDR3 protein, called by TCRdb with MiXCR from the 5' RACE reads. This repertoire shows 450,000 to 650,000 distinct CDR3 sequences, 20% to 25% found once; its top ten account for under 8.5%. This chain connects TRBV29-1 to TRBJ1-2; 10 positions match TRBD1. Sequencing used PBMCs or a T cell subset sorted from them (not recorded which). This sequence was found in an adult woman who had mild COVID-19 (a few samples of this study predate the infection). Cell type and time point are not known. The CDR3 region is CSAGDRGQGYTF. The CDR3, as DNA: TGCAGCGCCGGAGACAGGGGGCAAGGCTACACCTTC.